The 32 T cell receptor beta chains below come from one sample, sequenced in a study of blood T cell repertoires in COVID-19. The assay was immunoSEQ multiplex PCR, and TCRdb's table has in-frame clones only and misses some. The sample includes about 120,000 clones, roughly 90% seen only once; the top ten take around 7.7%. The source material was peripheral blood. These receptors came from a human donor in a cohort sampled during active COVID-19.

The chain uses TRBV5-1 and TRBJ2-1; maybe TRBD1 (6 bases). This CDR3 is built from 18 residues. The germline V and J ends were trimmed by 0 bases and 5 bases, with 21 bases remaining between them. Germline loops: CDR1 SGHRS, CDR2 YFSETQ. The CDR3 DNA reads as TGCGCCAGCAGCTTGGGCGGCGGAAGGGGGTTTTTTGACAATGAGCAGTTCTTC. Amino acid sequence: CASSLGGGRGFFDNEQFF.

The chain joins TRBV19 to TRBJ2-2; the match to TRBD1 covers 8 bases. This CDR3 is 16 amino acids long. V shed 3 bases, J shed 2 bases, and the junction held 5 bases outside the gene matches. The germline V gene has CDR1 LNHDA and CDR2 SQIVND (reference sequence). The CDR3 protein is CASSIRQGTNTGELFF. The CDR3 bases are TGTGCCAGTAGTATTCGACAGGGGACAAACACCGGGGAGCTGTTTTTT.

This clone was observed once. The J gene is TRBJ2-1, the V gene TRBV6-5; D is possibly TRBD2 (6 bases). CDR1 is MNHEY, CDR2 SVGAGI, per germline. Trimming cost V 5 bases and J 5 bases, with 16 bases left between them. The length of the CDR3 is 15 residues. CDR3 nucleotide sequence: TGTGCCAGCAGTACCCCGGGACGGGGGAACAATGAGCAGTTCTTC. As protein: CASSTPGRGNNEQFF.

The chain carries TRBV7-2 and TRBJ2-2; possible D gene TRBD2, 6 bases. Germline V gene lookup returns CDR1 SGHTA and CDR2 FQGNSA. This CDR3 is built from 16 residues. V was clipped by 4 bases and J by 2 bases, with 14 bases between them. CDR3 DNA sequence: TGTGCCAGCAGCTCGTCCGGGACTTATAACACCGGGGAGCTGTTTTTT. As protein: CASSSSGTYNTGELFF.

The chain uses TRBV30 and TRBJ2-5, with 8 bases aligning to TRBD2. Per germline, CDR1 GTSNPN and CDR2 SVGIG (reference sequence). The CDR3 is made up of 14 amino acids. Germline trimming cut 2 bases from V and 7 bases from J; bases unmatched to any gene: 9. The CDR3: CAWSRSGGSGTQYF. In nucleotides, the CDR3 is TGTGCCTGGAGTCGCTCGGGGGGGTCCGGGACCCAGTACTTC.

The V gene is TRBV7-8, the J gene TRBJ2-1, with D possibly being TRBD2 (5 bases). In germline, CDR1 is SGHVS, CDR2 FQNEAQ. This CDR3 contains 18 residues. The V and J ends lost 2 bases and 0 bases respectively, with 17 bases between them. The CDR3 sequence: CASSLKRSGSGSYNEQFF. CDR3 DNA sequence: TGTGCCAGCAGCTTAAAGAGGTCGGGGAGTGGCTCCTACAATGAGCAGTTCTTC. Looking up the rest from reference TRBV7-8 and TRBJ2-1 gives the full variable domain: GAGVSQSPRYKVAKRGQDVALRCDPISGHVSLFWYQQALGQGPEFLTYFQNEAQLDKSGLPSDRFFAERPEGSVSTLKIQRTQQEDSAVYLCASSLKRSGSGSYNEQFFGPGTRLTVL.

As regards this clone: Other DNA sequences in this specimen translate into the identical CDR3. The chain is built from TRBV18 and TRBJ2-3; unclear D gene. The CDR3 runs to 13 residues. The V end lost 6 bases, the J end lost 0 bases, and 7 bases lay between the germline ends. The germline gives CDR1 KGHSH, CDR2 LQKENI. CDR3 nucleotides: TGTGCCAGCTCTCCTCCTAGCACAGATACGCAGTATTTT. Translating gives CASSPPSTDTQYF.

V and J are TRBV30 and TRBJ1-1; TRBD1 matches at 10 bases. The germline CDR1 and CDR2 sequences are GTSNPN and SVGIG (reference sequence). V dropped 3 bases and J dropped 4; count of bases not matched to a gene: 5. CDR3 length: 14 amino acids. The CDR3 is CAWSLGQGITEAFF. CDR3 DNA sequence: TGTGCCTGGAGCCTGGGACAGGGGATCACTGAAGCTTTCTTT.

The rearrangement uses TRBV5-1 and TRBJ2-3; 12 nucleotides line up with TRBD2. The germline CDR1 and CDR2 sequences are SGHRS and YFSETQ. The CDR3 spans 17 residues. The J segment lost 5 bases and the V segment lost 4 bases, leaving 11 bases of the junction unmatched. CDR3 sequence reads: CASSPSSSGRAVDTQYF. The CDR3 nucleotides read TGCGCCAGCAGCCCCTCCTCTAGCGGGAGGGCCGTAGATACGCAGTATTTT.

The genes are TRBV19 and TRBJ1-5; a possible D gene is TRBD1 (5 bases). Per the germline V gene, CDR1 is LNHDA and CDR2 is SQIVND (reference sequence). Trimming took off 10 bases at V and 5 bases at J, with 24 bases between the two ends. The CDR3 spans 16 residues. CDR3 protein: CATQIRPGGSYQPQHF. The DNA for the CDR3 is TGTGCCACTCAAATCCGTCCGGGGGGATCGTATCAGCCCCAGCATTTT.

This clone was detected once. J is TRBJ2-5 and V is TRBV9; perhaps TRBD1 as D (5 bases). The CDR3 has 14 amino acids. Germline CDR1 SGDLS, CDR2 YYNGEE. The V end lost 0 bases, the J end lost 5 bases, and 11 bases lay between the germline ends. In DNA form, the CDR3 reads TGTGCCAGCAGCGTAGGACAGAGCGATGAGACCCAGTACTTC. Protein sequence: CASSVGQSDETQYF.

The V and J genes are TRBV28 and TRBJ2-7; 12 bases align to TRBD2. CDR1 MDHEN and CDR2 SYDVKM come from the germline V gene. The CDR3 spans 13 residues. CDR3 bases: TGTGCGGTGACTAGCGGGGGCTCCTACGAGCAGTACTTC. The encoded protein is CAVTSGGSYEQYF.

The rearrangement links TRBV2 to TRBJ2-6; D remains unclear. The CDR3 sequence is 16 residues long. V lost 3 bases to trimming and J lost 0 bases, with 9 bases between them. CDR1 and CDR2 (germline): SNHLY, FYNNEI. The CDR3 DNA follows: TGTGCCAGCAGTGATCGACAAGGCTCTGGGGCCAACGTCCTGACTTTC. Amino acids: CASSDRQGSGANVLTF.

V is TRBV7-6 and J is TRBJ2-5; D is ambiguous. The length of the CDR3 is 11 residues. Between the trimmed V and J ends, which lost 5 bases and 5 bases, there was a span of 6 bases. Germline CDR1 reads SGHVS; CDR2 reads FNYEAQ. The CDR3 DNA sequence: TGTGCCAGCAGCCAGAAGGAGACCCAGTACTTC. This gives the protein CASSQKETQYF.

This clone is classed as medium-sized. V usage is TRBV4-1 and J usage is TRBJ2-1; D not resolved. V was cut by 4 bases and J by 5 bases, with 3 bases left in between. The CDR3 contains 11 residues. Looked up from germline, CDR1 is MGHRA and CDR2 is YSYEKL. The CDR3 loop is CASSLNNEQFF. The CDR3 region has the DNA TGCGCCAGCAGCCTAAACAATGAGCAGTTCTTC.

CDR3 nucleotides: TGTGCCAGCAGTTTTGGAGGAGCCAAAAACATTCAGTACTTC. As protein: CASSFGGAKNIQYF. The chain employs TRBV28 and TRBJ2-4; maybe TRBD2 (5 bases). The CDR3 runs 14 residues. Trimming removed 3 bases at V and 0 bases at J, with 6 bases between. Germline CDR1 reads MDHEN; CDR2 reads SYDVKM.

J is TRBJ1-6 and V is TRBV6-5; D is ambiguous. The CDR3 is 15 amino acids. CDR1 is MNHEY, CDR2 SVGAGI, per germline. V gave up 1 base and J gave up 2 bases, with 6 bases separating them. The CDR3 spells CASSYYQTYNSPLHF. The DNA for the CDR3 is TGTGCCAGCAGTTACTACCAGACCTATAATTCACCCCTCCACTTT.

The chain joins TRBV7-2 to TRBJ1-4, with TRBD1 matching over 8 bases. V lost 5 bases to trimming and J lost 6 bases; unmatched junction nucleotides: 8. Germline V CDR1 and CDR2: SGHTA, FQGNSA. This CDR3 has 15 amino acids. For the CDR3, the DNA is TGTGCCAGCAGCGGGGGGCCAGGGGGCTATGAAAAACTGTTTTTT. Protein product: CASSGGPGGYEKLFF.

This rearrangement joins TRBV7-3 to TRBJ1-2, with D unresolved. CDR1 SGHTA and CDR2 FQGTGA come from the germline V gene. The CDR3 consists of 14 residues. The V and J ends lost 1 base and 6 bases respectively, with 12 bases between them. The CDR3 here is CASSLNGGSNGYTF. The DNA of the CDR3 is TGTGCCAGCAGCTTAAATGGCGGGTCCAATGGCTACACCTTC.

The rearrangement uses TRBV11-3 and TRBJ2-3; 12 bases are a match to TRBD2. The CDR3 runs 18 residues. V lost 5 bases to trimming and J lost 0 bases; unmatched junction nucleotides: 9. CDR1 and CDR2 (germline): SGHNT, YENEEA. The CDR3 is CASSKRGLAGYSTDTQYF. The CDR3 DNA is TGTGCCAGCAGCAAGAGAGGACTAGCGGGGTACAGCACAGATACGCAGTATTTT.

The V gene is TRBV5-5, the J gene TRBJ1-4, with D possibly TRBD1 on 5 matching bases. The CDR3 covers 15 residues. The V end was cut by 0 bases, the J end by 4 bases, with 10 bases between. CDR1 is SGHKS and CDR2 is YYEKEE in the germline V gene (reference sequence). Here the CDR3 reads CASSLAKQVNEKLFF. As DNA, the CDR3 is TGTGCCAGCAGCTTGGCCAAACAGGTTAATGAAAAACTGTTTTTT.

V and J are TRBV6-5 and TRBJ2-1; TRBD1 aligns across 9 bases. The CDR3 has 14 residues. Trimming removed 6 bases from V and 8 bases from J; junction bases left unmatched: 8. The V gene's germline CDR1 is MNHEY and CDR2 SVGAGI. The CDR3 nucleotides read TGTGCCAGCAGACTGACAGGGGGTATCGATGAGCAGTTCTTC. Translation: CASRLTGGIDEQFF.

The chain has TRBV30 and TRBJ2-5, with 8 bases aligning to TRBD2. Per germline, CDR1 GTSNPN and CDR2 SVGIG (reference sequence). The ends lost 5 bases at V and 4 bases at J; junction bases unmatched: 9. The CDR3 covers 14 residues. The CDR3 spells CAWRTGGVRETQYF. The CDR3 DNA sequence: TGTGCCTGGCGCACGGGGGGGGTACGAGAGACCCAGTACTTC.

J is TRBJ2-7 and V is TRBV29-1; possibly TRBD2 for D (6 bases). Germline CDR1 and CDR2: SQVTM and ANQGSEA. The CDR3 is made up of 12 amino acids. Deletions cut 6 bases from V and 4 bases from J, with 13 bases between. The CDR3 region has the DNA TGCAGCGTCGCATCCGGGGGATACGAGCAGTACTTC. Protein: CSVASGGYEQYF.

The chain recombines TRBV5-1 with TRBJ2-7; D call uncertain. The V gene's germline CDR1 is SGHRS and CDR2 YFSETQ. The CDR3 extends over 14 amino acids. The V end lost 5 bases, the J end lost 2 bases, and 14 bases lay between the germline ends. CDR3 sequence (DNA): TGCGCCAGCAGTTCACAGACCGGTGCCTACGAGCAGTACTTC. Its translation: CASSSQTGAYEQYF.

The CDR3 nucleotides are TGTGCCAGCAGTATTCGGGGGGTGAACACTGAAGCTTTCTTT. It codes for CASSIRGVNTEAFF. The genes are TRBV27 and TRBJ1-1, with a tentative D call TRBD1 (5 bases). CDR1 and CDR2 (germline): MNHEY, SMNVEV (reference sequence). V was clipped by 5 bases and J by 0 bases, with 10 bases between them. This CDR3 is 14 amino acids long.

This clone was seen only once. The J gene is TRBJ1-1, the V gene TRBV6-5; D perhaps matches TRBD1 (5 bases). Per the germline V gene, CDR1 is MNHEY and CDR2 is SVGAGI. V was shortened by 4 bases and J by 10 bases, with 16 bases between the two germline ends. The CDR3 has 13 residues. The CDR3 loop is CASSFRRQLGAFF. The DNA for the CDR3 is TGTGCCAGCAGTTTCCGCAGACAGTTAGGAGCTTTCTTT.

The chain links TRBV4-1 to TRBJ2-7, with 7 nucleotides matching TRBD1. Trimming at V came to 0 bases and at J to 1 base, leaving 12 bases not matched to a gene. Germline-derived CDR1 and CDR2 are MGHRA and YSYEKL. This CDR3 has 18 residues. The CDR3 nucleotides read TGCGCCAGCAGCCAAGAGGTCCCCGACAGGGTACCATCCTACGAGCAGTACTTC. Translating it yields CASSQEVPDRVPSYEQYF.

V is TRBV11-1 and J is TRBJ1-1; 8 nucleotides line up with TRBD1. The germline gives CDR1 SGHAT, CDR2 FQDESV (reference sequence). V shed 5 bases, J shed 5 bases, and the junction held 10 bases outside the gene matches. The CDR3 covers 15 residues. The CDR3 sequence: CASSRETGARTEAFF. DNA of the CDR3: TGTGCCAGCAGCAGGGAGACAGGGGCTAGAACTGAAGCTTTCTTT.

V is TRBV28 and J is TRBJ2-7; 10 bases match TRBD1. The CDR3 totals 17 residues. V gave up 6 bases and J gave up 2 bases; unmatched junction bases: 13. Germline CDR1 and CDR2: MDHEN and SYDVKM. This chain's CDR3 is CASRVPSGQGKTYEQYF. CDR3 in DNA: TGTGCCAGCAGAGTACCTTCGGGACAGGGGAAGACCTACGAGCAGTACTTC.

This chain links TRBV15 with TRBJ1-1, with a possible D match to TRBD1 (5 bases). There are 14 residues in the CDR3. Trimming took 0 bases from V and 3 from J, leaving 8 bases between them. Germline V lookup: CDR1 LNHNV, CDR2 YYDKDF (reference sequence). CDR3 coding DNA: TGTGCCACCAGCAGAGATCGGGGGGACACTGAAGCTTTCTTT. Its translation is CATSRDRGDTEAFF.

The chain couples TRBV10-1 to TRBJ2-7, with TRBD1 identical over 9 bases. This CDR3 has 14 residues. V shed 2 bases, J shed 5 bases, and the junction held 4 bases outside the gene matches. Looked up from germline, CDR1 is WNHNN and CDR2 is SYGVQD (reference sequence). CDR3 coding DNA: TGCGCCAGCAGTGAGAACAGGGGGCAAGACGAGCAGTACTTC. Amino acid sequence: CASSENRGQDEQYF.